The sequence of this T cell receptor beta chain was determined in a study of T-cell memory formation after mild COVID-19. Via MiXCR, TCRdb re-called the 5' RACE reads, giving one row per CDR3 protein. The sample carries about 350,000 distinct CDR3 sequences, around 15% recorded once. The CDR3 loop spans 15 amino acids. Trimming shortened V by 1 base and J by 8 bases, and 15 bases separated the two germline ends. The germline CDR1 and CDR2 sequences are SGHVS and FQNEAQ. There are a few counts of this clonotype. Sequencing used PBMCs or a T cell subset sorted from them (not recorded which). The receptor was derived from a man aged 18 to 30 who had mild COVID-19 (a few samples of this study predate the infection). Cell type and time point are not known. The chain carries TRBV7-8 and TRBJ2-1; no firm D call. In DNA, the CDR3 is TGTGCCAGCAGCTTAGTGGTTGGGATATTCCATGAGCAGTTCTTC. It codes for CASSLVVGIFHEQFF.